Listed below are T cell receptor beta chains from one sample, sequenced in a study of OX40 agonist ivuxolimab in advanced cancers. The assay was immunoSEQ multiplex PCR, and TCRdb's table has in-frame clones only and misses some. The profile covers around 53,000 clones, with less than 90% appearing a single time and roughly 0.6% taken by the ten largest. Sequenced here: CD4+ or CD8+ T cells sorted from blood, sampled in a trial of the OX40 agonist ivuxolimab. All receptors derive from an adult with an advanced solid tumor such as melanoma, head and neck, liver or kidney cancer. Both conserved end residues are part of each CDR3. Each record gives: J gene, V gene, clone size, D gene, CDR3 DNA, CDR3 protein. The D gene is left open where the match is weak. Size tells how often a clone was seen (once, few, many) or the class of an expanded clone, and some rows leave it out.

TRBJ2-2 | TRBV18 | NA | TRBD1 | TGTGCCAGCTCACCCCCCGGGACAGCTGGGGAGCTGTTTTTT | CASSPPGTAGELFF
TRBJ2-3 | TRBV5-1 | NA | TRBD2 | TGCGCCAGCAGCCTCCCGACTAGCGGGGGCACAGATACGCAGTATTTT | CASSLPTSGGTDTQYF
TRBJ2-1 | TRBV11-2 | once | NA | TGTGCCAGCAGCGGGTGGGGCGCGGGCCGCGATGAGCAGTTCTTC | CASSGWGAGRDEQFF
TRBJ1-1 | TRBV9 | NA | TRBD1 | TGTGCCAGCAGTCGACAGGGGGCGGACACTGAAGCTTTCTTT | CASSRQGADTEAFF
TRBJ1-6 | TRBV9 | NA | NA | TGTGCCAGCGGCAGGGTAGAGTCACCCCTCCACTTT | CASGRVESPLHF
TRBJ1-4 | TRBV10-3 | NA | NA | TGTGCCATCAGTAATCTTACTAATGAAAAACTGTTTTTT | CAISNLTNEKLFF
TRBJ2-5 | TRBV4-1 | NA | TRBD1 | TGCGCCAGCAGCCCCCTAGCCGGGACAGGAAAAGAGACCCAGTACTTC | CASSPLAGTGKETQYF
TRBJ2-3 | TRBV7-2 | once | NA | TGTGCCAGCAGCTCAAGGGCAGGATTGGAATCTACGCAGTATTTT | CASSSRAGLESTQYF
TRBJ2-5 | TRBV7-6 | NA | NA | TGTGCCAGCAGCCCCGTAGGGGGCCAAGAGACCCAGTACTTC | CASSPVGGQETQYF
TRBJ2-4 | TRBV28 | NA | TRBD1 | TGTGCCAGCAGTACCCAGGACAGGGGGTACATTCAGTACTTC | CASSTQDRGYIQYF
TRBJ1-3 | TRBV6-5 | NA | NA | TGTGCCAGCAGTTTCCTACGAGGGGAGGCTGGAAACACCATATATTTT | CASSFLRGEAGNTIYF
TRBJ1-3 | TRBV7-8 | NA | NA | TGTGCCAGCAGCTTAGGAGGAAACACCATATATTTT | CASSLGGNTIYF
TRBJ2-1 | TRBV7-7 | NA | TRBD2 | TGTGCCAGCAGCCCGTATAGCGGGGGGGCCGGCTATGAGCAGTTCTTC | CASSPYSGGAGYEQFF
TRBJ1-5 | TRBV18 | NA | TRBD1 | TGTGCCAGCTCATCCGGACAGGGGCAGAATCAGCCCCAGCATTTT | CASSSGQGQNQPQHF
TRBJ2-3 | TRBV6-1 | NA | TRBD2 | TGTGCCAGCAGTGAATACCCGGTTGGGGCGGGGGGCACAGATACGCAGTATTTT | CASSEYPVGAGGTDTQYF
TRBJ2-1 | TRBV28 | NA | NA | TGTGCCAGCAGTCCTCCCGACAGGTACAATGAGCAGTTCTTC | CASSPPDRYNEQFF
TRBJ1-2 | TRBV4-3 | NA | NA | TGCGCCAGCAGCCAAGAAGGTATGAGCGGTGGCTACACCTTC | CASSQEGMSGGYTF
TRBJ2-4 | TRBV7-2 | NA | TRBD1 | TGTGCCAGCAGCCCAGGGGGCTCGGCCAAAAACATTCAGTACTTC | CASSPGGSAKNIQYF
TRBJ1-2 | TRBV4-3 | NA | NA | TGCGCCAGCAGCCAAGAGGAGGGCTATGGCTACACCTTC | CASSQEEGYGYTF
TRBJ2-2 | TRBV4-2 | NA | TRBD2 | TGTGCCAGCAGCCAAGTTAGGGGCGGGGGCACCGGGGAGCTGTTTTTT | CASSQVRGGGTGELFF
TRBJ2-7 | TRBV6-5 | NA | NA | TGTGCCAGCAGTTATGGGGACTTCGCCAAGGGGGAGCAGTACTTC | CASSYGDFAKGEQYF
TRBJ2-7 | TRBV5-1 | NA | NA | TGCGCCAGCAGCGATGGACCACAGGGTAACGAGCAGTACTTC | CASSDGPQGNEQYF
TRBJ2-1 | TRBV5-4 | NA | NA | TGTGCCAGCAGCTTGGGGACTAATTACAATGAGCAGTTCTTC | CASSLGTNYNEQFF
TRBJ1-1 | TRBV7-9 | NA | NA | TGTGCCAGCAGCTCCGTCCTGAACACTGAAGCTTTCTTT | CASSSVLNTEAFF
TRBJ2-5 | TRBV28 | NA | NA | TGTGCCAGCAGCCTCCGAAGGGAGACCCAGTACTTC | CASSLRRETQYF
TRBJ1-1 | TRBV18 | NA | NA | TGTGCCAGCTCAGGAGGCCGGGAAACTGAAGCTTTCTTT | CASSGGRETEAFF
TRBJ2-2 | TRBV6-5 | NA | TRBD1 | TGTGCCAGCAGACCGACAGGGCGAGGGGGGGAGCTGTTTTTT | CASRPTGRGGELFF
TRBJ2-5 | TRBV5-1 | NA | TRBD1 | TGCGCCAGCAGCTACACAGGGGTAGAGACCCAGTACTTC | CASSYTGVETQYF
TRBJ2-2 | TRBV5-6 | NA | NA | TGTGCCAGCAGCTTCGACAAGGGTCTCACCGGGGAGCTGTTTTTT | CASSFDKGLTGELFF
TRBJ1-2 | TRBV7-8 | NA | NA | TGTGCCAGCAGCTTGGACCTCTATGGCTACACCTTC | CASSLDLYGYTF
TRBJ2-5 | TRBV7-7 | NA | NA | TGTGCTAGCAGCCCAGCGGCAGGGCGTGGAGAGACCCAGTACTTC | CASSPAAGRGETQYF
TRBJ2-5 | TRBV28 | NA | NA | TGTGCCAGCAGTTTATCGGGCAGGGCCCTTCAAGAGACCCAGTACTTC | CASSLSGRALQETQYF
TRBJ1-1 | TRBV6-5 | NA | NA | TGTGCCAGCAGTTACCCCCTGGGGGAAGCTTTCTTT | CASSYPLGEAFF
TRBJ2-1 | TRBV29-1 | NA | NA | TGCAGCGCCACGGACGCCCACCGGGATGAGCAGTTCTTC | CSATDAHRDEQFF
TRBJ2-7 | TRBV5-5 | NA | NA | TGTGCCAGCAGCGGACTGGGGGTGGCAGCCTACGAGCAGTACTTC | CASSGLGVAAYEQYF
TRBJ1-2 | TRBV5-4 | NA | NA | TGTGCCAGCAGCTTGCCCGCAGGGAGTGTTGGCTATGGCTACACCTTC | CASSLPAGSVGYGYTF
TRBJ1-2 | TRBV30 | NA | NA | TGTGCCTGGAGTACGGGGTGGGACTATGGCTACACCTTC | CAWSTGWDYGYTF
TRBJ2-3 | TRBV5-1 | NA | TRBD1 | TGCGCCAGCAGCTCTCCAGGGGGCCGGAGAAATCATACGCAGTATTTT | CASSSPGGRRNHTQYF
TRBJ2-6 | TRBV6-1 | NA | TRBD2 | TGTGCCAGCAGTGAGTCAGCGGGAGGTCGCTCTGGGGCCAACGTCCTGACTTTC | CASSESAGGRSGANVLTF
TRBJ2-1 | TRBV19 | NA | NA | TGTGCCAGTAGTATCGAAGGATACAATGAGCAGTTCTTC | CASSIEGYNEQFF